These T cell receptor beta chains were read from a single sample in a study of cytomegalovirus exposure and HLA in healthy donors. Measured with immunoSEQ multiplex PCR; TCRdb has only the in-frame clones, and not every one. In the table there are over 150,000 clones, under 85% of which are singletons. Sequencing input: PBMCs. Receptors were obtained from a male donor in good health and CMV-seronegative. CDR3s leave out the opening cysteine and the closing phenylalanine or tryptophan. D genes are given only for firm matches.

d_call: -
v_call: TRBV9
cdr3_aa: ASSVVGIGEQF

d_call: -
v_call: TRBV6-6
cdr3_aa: ASSPLELYNEQF

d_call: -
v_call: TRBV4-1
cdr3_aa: ASSRRGRGSGETDTQY

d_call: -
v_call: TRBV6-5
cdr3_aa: ASSLGQPYGYT

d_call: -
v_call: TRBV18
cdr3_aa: ASAQKEGEQF

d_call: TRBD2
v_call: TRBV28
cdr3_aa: ASSFILLAGVGQY

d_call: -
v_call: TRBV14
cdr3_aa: ASSHSPETQY

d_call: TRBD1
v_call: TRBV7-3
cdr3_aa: ASSRTGGTSSYEQY

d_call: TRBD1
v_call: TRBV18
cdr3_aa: ASSPGQGYNSPLH

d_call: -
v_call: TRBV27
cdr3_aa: ASSLTPTGYNSPLH

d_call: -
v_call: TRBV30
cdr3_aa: ASGLNTEAF

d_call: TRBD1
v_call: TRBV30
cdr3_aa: AWNKNSQGANSPLH

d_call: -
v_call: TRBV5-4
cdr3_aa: ASSARTSYEQY

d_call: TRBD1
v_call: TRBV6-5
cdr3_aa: ASRGTAGEQY

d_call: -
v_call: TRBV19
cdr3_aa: ASSRTKGVDYEQY

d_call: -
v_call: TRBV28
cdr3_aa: ASRGLGKAYEQY

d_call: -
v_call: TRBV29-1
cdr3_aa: SVEDGGATDTQY

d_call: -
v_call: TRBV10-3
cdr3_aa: AIPTGRGYT

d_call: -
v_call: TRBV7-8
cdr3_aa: ASSLGVDQPQH

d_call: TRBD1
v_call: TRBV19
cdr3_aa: ASSRRQGSGNTIY

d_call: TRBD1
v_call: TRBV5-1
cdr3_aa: ASSSGTAASTDTQY

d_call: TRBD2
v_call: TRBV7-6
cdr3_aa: ASSLVYSGGAHNEQF

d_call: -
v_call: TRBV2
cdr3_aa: ASSRTEYSNQPQH

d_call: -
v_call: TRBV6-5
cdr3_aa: ASSPGEREYEKLF

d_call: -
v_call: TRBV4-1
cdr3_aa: ASSPRLVFGEIRPGQPQH

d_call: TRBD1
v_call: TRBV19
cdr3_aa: ASRLDRGYGYT

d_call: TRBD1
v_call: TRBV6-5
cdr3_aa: ASTVTGGKDYGYT

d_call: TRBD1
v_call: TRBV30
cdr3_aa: AWSRGPSGSNTIY

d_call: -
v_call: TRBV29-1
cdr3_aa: SHLGGAKDEQF

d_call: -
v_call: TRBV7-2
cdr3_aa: ASSLRGIAGNTIY

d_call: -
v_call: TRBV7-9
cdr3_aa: ASSHSYNEQF

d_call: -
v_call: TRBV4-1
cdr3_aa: ASSQGQGRVETQY

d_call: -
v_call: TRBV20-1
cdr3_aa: SAFGTDTQY

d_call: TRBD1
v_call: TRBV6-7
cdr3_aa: ASSYSWSAGGTWGNQPQH

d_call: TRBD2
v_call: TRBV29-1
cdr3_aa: SVEEVASGRSTDTQY

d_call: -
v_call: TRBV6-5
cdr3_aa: ASSYQGSTDTQY

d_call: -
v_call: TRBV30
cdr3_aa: AWVEPGNYGYT

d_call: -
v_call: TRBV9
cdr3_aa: ASSPRIEWTDTQY

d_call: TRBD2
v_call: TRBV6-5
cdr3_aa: ASSYSISGRTNEQF

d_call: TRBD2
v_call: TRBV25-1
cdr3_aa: ASSEFGRGGTINEQF

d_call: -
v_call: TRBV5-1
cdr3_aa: ALRLNTGELF

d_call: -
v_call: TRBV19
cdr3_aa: ASSISLQVGYT

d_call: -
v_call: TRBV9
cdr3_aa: ASSVGSATNEKLF

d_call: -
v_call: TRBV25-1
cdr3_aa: ASTSGLSYEQY

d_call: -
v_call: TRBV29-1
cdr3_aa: SVAGLNSGNTIY

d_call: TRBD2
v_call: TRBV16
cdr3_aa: ASSQSPSGRDHEQF

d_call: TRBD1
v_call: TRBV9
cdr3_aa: ASSVGGTGVEKLF

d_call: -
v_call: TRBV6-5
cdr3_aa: ASSYSSEAIQPQH

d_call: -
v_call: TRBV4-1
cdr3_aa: ASSQGRGAEAF

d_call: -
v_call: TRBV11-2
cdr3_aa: ASSLPQQGGRNEQY

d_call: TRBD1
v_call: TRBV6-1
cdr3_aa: ASRTGDSGNTIY

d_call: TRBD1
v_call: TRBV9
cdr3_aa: ASSVLGTATNYGYT

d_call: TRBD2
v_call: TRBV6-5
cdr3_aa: ASSRSLGGADTQY

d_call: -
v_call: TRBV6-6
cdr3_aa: ASSLRVSVYGYT

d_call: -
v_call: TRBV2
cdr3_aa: ASNTIGNTIY

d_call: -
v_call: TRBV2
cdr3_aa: ASRRTDTQY

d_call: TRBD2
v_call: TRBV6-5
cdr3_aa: ASSWRGGPAGELF

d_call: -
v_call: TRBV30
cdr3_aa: AWMGHYSGANVLT